There are a few counts of the clone carrying this T cell receptor (beta chain). Its specificity is unknown. This sample is drawn from a study of cytomegalovirus exposure and HLA in healthy donors. Study summary: Later analysis reported that the 110 or so validation repertoires shared the platform of the 600 to 750 first-cohort repertoires.

Study observations and caveats: In a later analysis, first-cohort TCR clusters were found to tend to co-occur in the 120 or so validation repertoires. A few of the chains that were CMV-associated were confirmed in vitro to be specific for CMV antigens.

A roughly 120-subject validation cohort, separate from the approximately 670-subject first cohort, supplied the donors. The ends were cut back, 5 bases at V and 2 bases at J, with 13 bases in the middle. The CDR3 runs to 14 residues. Germline-derived CDR1 and CDR2 are KGHSH and LQKENI. Some clones are missing from TCRdb's copy, which holds only in-frame ones; the method was immunoSEQ multiplex PCR. The sample has hundreds of thousands of clones; approximately 84% are singletons. The receptor's source is a man aged 18 to 30 in good health and CMV-seropositive. The specimen sequenced was PBMCs. This sequence joins TRBV18 and TRBJ2-7; tentatively, D is TRBD1 (6 bases). The CDR3 bases are TGTGCCAGCTCATACGGGACAAATACCTACGAGCAGTACTTC. It is translated as CASSYGTNTYEQYF.